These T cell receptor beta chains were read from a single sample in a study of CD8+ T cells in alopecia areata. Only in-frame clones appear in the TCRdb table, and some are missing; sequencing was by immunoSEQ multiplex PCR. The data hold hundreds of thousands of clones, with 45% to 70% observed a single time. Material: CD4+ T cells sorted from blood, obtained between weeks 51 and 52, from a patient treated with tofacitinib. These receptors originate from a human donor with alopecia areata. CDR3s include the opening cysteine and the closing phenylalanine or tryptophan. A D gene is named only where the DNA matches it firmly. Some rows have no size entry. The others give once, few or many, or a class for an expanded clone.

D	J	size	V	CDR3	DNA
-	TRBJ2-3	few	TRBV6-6	CASSYDGGKDTQYF	TGTGCCAGCAGTTACGACGGGGGTAAAGATACGCAGTATTTT
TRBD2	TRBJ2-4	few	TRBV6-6	CASSFPGEGMSQYF	TGTGCCAGCAGTTTCCCCGGGGAGGGGATGAGTCAGTACTTC
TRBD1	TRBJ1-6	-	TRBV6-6	CASSDRDNSPLHF	TGTGCCAGCAGTGACAGGGATAATTCACCCCTCCACTTT
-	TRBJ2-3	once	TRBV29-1	CSVEDRTDTQYF	TGCAGCGTTGAAGATAGGACAGATACGCAGTATTTT
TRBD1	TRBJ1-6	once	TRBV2	CASSYQGVTLHF	TGTGCCAGCAGTTATCAGGGGGTCACCCTCCACTTT
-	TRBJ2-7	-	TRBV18	CASSQTSYEQYF	TGTGCCAGCTCCCAAACTAGCTACGAGCAGTACTTC
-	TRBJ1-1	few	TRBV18	CASSPEISTEAFF	TGTGCCAGCTCACCTGAGATTAGTACTGAAGCTTTCTTT
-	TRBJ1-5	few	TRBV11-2	CASSLSEGRNQPQHF	TGTGCCAGCAGCTTATCGGAGGGCCGGAATCAGCCCCAGCATTTT
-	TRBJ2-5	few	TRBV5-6	CASSVRGLQETQYF	TGTGCCAGCAGCGTACGCGGGTTGCAAGAGACCCAGTACTTC
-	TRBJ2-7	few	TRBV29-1	CSVEDGYVRYF	TGCAGCGTTGAAGATGGGTACGTTCGGTACTTC
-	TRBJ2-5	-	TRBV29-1	CSVEVGARETQYF	TGCAGCGTTGAAGTCGGGGCGCGGGAGACCCAGTACTTC
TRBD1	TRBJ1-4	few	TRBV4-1	CASSQRQGNEKLFF	TGCGCCAGCAGCCAGAGACAGGGGAATGAAAAACTGTTTTTT
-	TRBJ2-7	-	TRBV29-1	CSVGESYYEQYF	TGCAGCGTTGGGGAAAGCTACTACGAGCAGTACTTC
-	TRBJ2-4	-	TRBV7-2	CASSRPGPRNIQYF	TGTGCCAGCAGCAGGCCGGGACCCCGGAACATTCAGTACTTC
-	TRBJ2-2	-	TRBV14	CASSRDLNTGELFF	TGTGCCAGCAGCCGAGACCTAAACACCGGGGAGCTGTTTTTT
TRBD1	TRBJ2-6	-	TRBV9	CASSFVQGANSGANVLTF	TGTGCCAGCAGCTTCGTTCAGGGGGCGAACTCTGGGGCCAACGTCCTGACTTTC
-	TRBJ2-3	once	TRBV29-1	CSVGASHFTDTQYF	TGCAGCGTTGGAGCCAGCCACTTCACAGATACGCAGTATTTT
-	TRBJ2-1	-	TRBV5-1	CASSGTGSNEQFF	TGCGCCAGCAGCGGAACCGGTTCCAATGAGCAGTTCTTC
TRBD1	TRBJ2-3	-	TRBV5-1	CASSLRTGAGDTQYF	TGCGCCAGCAGCTTACGGACAGGGGCGGGAGATACGCAGTATTTT
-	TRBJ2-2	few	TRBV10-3	CAISGTQGGELFF	TGTGCCATCAGTGGAACACAGGGCGGGGAGCTGTTTTTT
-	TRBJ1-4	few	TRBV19	CASSPKHVRARKEKLFF	TGTGCCAGTAGCCCCAAACACGTCCGGGCCAGGAAGGAAAAACTGTTTTTT
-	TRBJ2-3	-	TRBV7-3	CASSSSTDTQYF	TGTGCCAGCAGCTCTAGCACAGATACGCAGTATTTT
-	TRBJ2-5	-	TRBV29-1	CSVADSQETQYF	TGCAGCGTTGCGGACAGTCAAGAGACCCAGTACTTC
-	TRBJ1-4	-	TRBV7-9	CASSLVTGGGEKLFF	TGTGCCAGCAGCTTAGTTACAGGAGGAGGGGAAAAACTGTTTTTT
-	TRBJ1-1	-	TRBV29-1	CSPEENVNTEAFF	TGCAGCCCGGAAGAAAACGTGAACACTGAAGCTTTCTTT
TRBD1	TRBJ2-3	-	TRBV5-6	CASSSGQLRSTDTQYF	TGTGCCAGCAGCTCGGGACAGCTGCGTTCTACAGATACGCAGTATTTT
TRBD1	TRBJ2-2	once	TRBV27	CASSGTGGITGELFF	TGTGCCAGCAGTGGGACAGGGGGCATCACCGGGGAGCTGTTTTTT
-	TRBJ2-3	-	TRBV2	CASRKGPRRDTQYF	TGTGCCAGCAGGAAGGGGCCGCGGAGGGATACGCAGTATTTT
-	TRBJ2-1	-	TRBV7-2	CASSLGLAVYNEQFF	TGTGCCAGCAGCTTAGGCCTAGCAGTATACAATGAGCAGTTCTTC
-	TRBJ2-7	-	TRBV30	CAFGQPPDQYF	TGTGCCTTCGGACAGCCTCCCGACCAGTACTTC
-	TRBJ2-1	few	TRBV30	CAWRPGGQEQFF	TGTGCCTGGAGACCCGGGGGGCAGGAGCAGTTCTTC
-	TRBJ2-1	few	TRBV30	CAWNTRIRGDGHEQFF	TGTGCCTGGAATACGAGGATAAGAGGGGATGGGCATGAGCAGTTCTTC
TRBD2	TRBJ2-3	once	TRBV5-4	CASRETSGELDTQYF	TGTGCCAGCAGGGAGACTAGCGGGGAGCTAGATACGCAGTATTTT
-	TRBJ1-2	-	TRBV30	CAWGLDVGIYGYTF	TGTGCCTGGGGTCTGGACGTGGGCATCTATGGCTACACCTTC
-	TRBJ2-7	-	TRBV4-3	CASSQVALTYEQYF	TGCGCCAGCAGCCAAGTGGCGTTAACCTACGAGCAGTACTTC
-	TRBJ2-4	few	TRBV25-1	CAATSAAGALGAKNIQYF	TGTGCCGCGACATCGGCTGCGGGGGCTCTAGGGGCCAAAAACATTCAGTACTTC
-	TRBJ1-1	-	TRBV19	CASSIQGRVTEAFF	TGTGCCAGTAGTATACAGGGTCGGGTCACTGAAGCTTTCTTT
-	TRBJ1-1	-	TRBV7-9	CASSPTRSQNSFF	TGTGCCAGCAGTCCTACCCGGAGCCAAAATTCCTTCTTT
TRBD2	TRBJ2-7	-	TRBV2	CASKTSGGSYEQYF	TGTGCCAGCAAAACTAGCGGGGGGTCGTACGAGCAGTACTTC
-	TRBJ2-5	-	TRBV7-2	CASSSRVGETQYF	TGTGCCAGCAGCTCCAGGGTCGGAGAGACCCAGTACTTC
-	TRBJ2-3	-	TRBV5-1	CASSLWGQGDTQYF	TGCGCCAGCAGCTTGTGGGGGCAGGGAGATACGCAGTATTTT
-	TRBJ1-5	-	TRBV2	CASSPTMLDSNQPQHF	TGTGCCAGCAGCCCAACAATGTTGGATAGCAATCAGCCCCAGCATTTT
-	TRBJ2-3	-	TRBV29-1	CSVEGPGTDTQYF	TGCAGCGTTGAAGGTCCAGGCACAGATACGCAGTATTTT
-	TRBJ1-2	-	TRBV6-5	CASSKSSAGLGYTF	TGTGCCAGCAGTAAATCCTCGGCGGGACTTGGCTACACCTTC
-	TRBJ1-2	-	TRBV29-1	CSVPEDIGYGYTF	TGCAGCGTGCCTGAGGACATAGGCTATGGCTACACCTTC
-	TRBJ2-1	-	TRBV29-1	CSEPTTPYNEQFF	TGCAGCGAACCAACCACACCCTACAATGAGCAGTTCTTC
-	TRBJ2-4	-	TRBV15	CATSREAGAPKNIQYF	TGTGCCACCAGCAGAGAGGCGGGGGCACCCAAAAACATTCAGTACTTC
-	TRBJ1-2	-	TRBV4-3	CASSPQHPGLYGYTF	TGCGCCAGCAGCCCCCAACACCCGGGTCTTTATGGCTACACCTTC
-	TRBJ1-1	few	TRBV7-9	CASSSGRVDAEAFF	TGTGCCAGCAGCTCCGGGCGGGTGGACGCTGAAGCTTTCTTT
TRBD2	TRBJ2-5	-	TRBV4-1	CASSQDSPASGETQYF	TGCGCCAGCAGCCAAGATAGTCCGGCTAGCGGGGAGACCCAGTACTTC
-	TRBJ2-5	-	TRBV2	CASSEAETQYF	TGTGCCAGCAGTGAGGCGGAGACCCAGTACTTC
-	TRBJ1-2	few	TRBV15	CATSRDRVDDGYTF	TGTGCCACCAGCAGAGACAGGGTGGATGATGGCTACACCTTC
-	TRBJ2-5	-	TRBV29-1	CSVEDRHPNGGAQYF	TGCAGCGTTGAAGATAGACACCCCAACGGTGGAGCCCAGTACTTC
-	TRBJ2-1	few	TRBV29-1	CSVGSLSGYNEQFF	TGCAGCGTTGGGAGTCTTAGCGGATACAATGAGCAGTTCTTC
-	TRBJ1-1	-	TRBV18	CASSPRFGGDTEAFF	TGTGCCAGCTCACCACGCTTTGGGGGCGACACTGAAGCTTTCTTT